A single sample gave rise to the 23 T cell receptor beta chains below, sequenced in a study of cytomegalovirus exposure and HLA in healthy donors. Researchers ran the PCR with 60 Vbeta and 13 Jbeta primers. TCRdb's copy holds only in-frame clones and misses some; the assay was immunoSEQ multiplex PCR. The sample has 200,000 to 250,000 clones, 85% to 90% seen once. The sequenced sample consisted of PBMCs. The receptors derive from a woman younger than 30 in good health and CMV-seronegative.

J is TRBJ2-5 and V is TRBV9; tentative D call: TRBD2 (6 bases). V lost 4 bases and J 5 bases, leaving 12 bases between the germline ends. This CDR3 comprises 13 residues. Germline values: CDR1 SGDLS, CDR2 YYNGEE. The DNA for the CDR3 is TGTGCCAGCAGCTGGGAGGTGGGGGAGACCCAGTACTTC. Residues: CASSWEVGETQYF.

This clone occurred once. This sequence joins TRBV5-6 and TRBJ2-5, with 13 bases fitting TRBD2. The DNA end is a closer match to TRBJ2-7, so the J assignment may be wrong. CDR3 length equals 18 residues. Germline-derived CDR1 and CDR2 are SGHDT and YYEEEE. The CDR3 DNA reads TGTGCCAGCAGCTCCCAGACTAGCGGGGGGCGGTTTAGGTACGAGCAGTACTTC. Translating gives CASSSQTSGGRFRYEQYF.

This chain connects TRBV5-1 to TRBJ2-2; 9 nucleotides agree with TRBD2. The J segment lost 1 base and the V segment lost 3 bases, leaving 10 bases of the junction unmatched. CDR3 length: 18 amino acids. Germline CDR1 reads SGHRS; CDR2 reads YFSETQ. CDR3 nucleotide sequence: TGCGCCAGCAGCTGGGGACAGCTAGCGGGGCTGAACACCGGGGAGCTGTTTTTT. This translates into CASSWGQLAGLNTGELFF.

The chain employs TRBV10-2 and TRBJ1-6; D possibly corresponds to TRBD1 (5 bases). The CDR3 spans 18 residues. Trimming removed 6 bases from V and 0 bases from J, with 18 bases in between. The germline V gene has CDR1 WSHSY and CDR2 SAAADI. Here the CDR3 reads CASRRGGLESSYNSPLHF. The CDR3 nucleotides read TGCGCCAGCAGGCGGGGGGGTCTGGAGAGCTCCTATAATTCACCCCTCCACTTT.

The V and J genes are TRBV5-1 and TRBJ2-7, with D possibly matching TRBD2 (6 bases). The CDR3 is made up of 17 amino acids. V was trimmed by 0 bases and J by 0 bases, leaving 16 bases between them. From germline, CDR1 is SGHRS and CDR2 YFSETQ. CDR3 sequence (DNA): TGCGCCAGCAGCTTGGGAGGAGGGAGCGAGTACTCCTACGAGCAGTACTTC. Protein product: CASSLGGGSEYSYEQYF.

J is TRBJ2-3 and V is TRBV5-1, with 7 bases lining up with TRBD2. Germline V CDR1 and CDR2: SGHRS, YFSETQ. After removal of 0 bases from V and 2 bases from J, the junction contained 6 bases not matched to a gene. This CDR3 is built from 16 residues. CDR3 in amino acids: CASSLGASGLTDTQYF. The CDR3, as DNA: TGCGCCAGCAGCTTGGGGGCTAGCGGTCTCACAGATACGCAGTATTTT.

This chain connects TRBV18 to TRBJ2-3; TRBD2 aligns across 10 bases. The CDR3 totals 16 residues. Germline V lookup: CDR1 KGHSH, CDR2 LQKENI. Trimming cost V 4 bases and J 1 base; bases outside gene matches: 5. CDR3 in amino acids: CASSRDLAGGTDTQYF. In nucleotides, the CDR3 is TGTGCCAGCTCACGCGACCTAGCGGGGGGCACAGATACGCAGTATTTT.

The chain recombines TRBV7-9 with TRBJ2-3; 12 bases match TRBD2. The germline V gene encodes CDR1 SEHNR and CDR2 FQNEAQ (reference sequence). The CDR3 contains 17 residues. Trimming removed 1 base from V and 6 bases from J; junction bases left unmatched: 8. CDR3 residues: CASSLGASGRATDTQYF. The CDR3 bases are TGTGCCAGCAGCTTAGGAGCTAGCGGGAGGGCCACCGATACGCAGTATTTT.

The chain recombines TRBV7-9 with TRBJ1-5; a possible D gene is TRBD1 (6 bases). V was trimmed by 5 bases and J by 0 bases, leaving 23 bases between them. Germline CDR1 and CDR2: SEHNR and FQNEAQ (reference sequence). This CDR3 comprises 19 residues. CDR3 coding DNA: TGTGCCAGCAGCCCCAGGGGTCGGGCAGTTTGGTTTAGCAATCAGCCCCAGCATTTT. Protein product: CASSPRGRAVWFSNQPQHF. The whole variable domain, remainder taken from reference TRBV7-9 and TRBJ1-5, is DTGVSQNPRHKITKRGQNVTFRCDPISEHNRLYWYRQTLGQGPEFLTYFQNEAQLEKSRLLSDRFSAERPKGSFSTLEIQRTEQGDSAMYLCASSPRGRAVWFSNQPQHFGDGTRLSIL.

CDR3 residues: CSVEQAGGPIDEQFF. The CDR3 DNA reads as TGCAGCGTTGAACAAGCGGGGGGGCCGATAGATGAGCAGTTCTTC. The chain couples TRBV29-1 to TRBJ2-1, with 10 positions matching TRBD2. Germline values: CDR1 SQVTM, CDR2 ANQGSEA. V lost 2 bases and J lost 8; bases outside the gene matches: 9. The CDR3 consists of 15 residues.

This chain joins TRBV25-1 and TRBJ2-7; 7 bases align to TRBD1. Germline lookup yields CDR1 MGHDK and CDR2 SYGVNS. Trimming at V came to 10 bases and at J to 7 bases, leaving 13 bases not matched to a gene. The CDR3 has 13 residues. The CDR3 coding sequence is TGTGCCACTGCCGTGGACAGGCTACGGGAGCAGTACTTC. It yields the protein CATAVDRLREQYF.

The rearrangement uses TRBV10-1 and TRBJ2-3, with TRBD2 matching 7 bases. Germline V gives CDR1 WNHNN, CDR2 SYGVQD (reference sequence). Germline trimming cut 2 bases from V and 3 bases from J; bases unmatched to any gene: 2. This CDR3 is 14 amino acids long. The DNA of the CDR3 is TGCGCCAGCAGTGAGGGGCGGGGGACAGATACGCAGTATTTT. This encodes CASSEGRGTDTQYF.

The chain carries TRBV5-4 and TRBJ2-7; 10 nucleotides match TRBD2. With V trimmed by 3 bases and J by 3 bases, 6 bases remained unmatched. The CDR3 length is 15 residues. Germline-derived CDR1 and CDR2 are SGHNT and YYREEE (reference sequence). For the CDR3, the DNA is TGTGCCAGCAGCTCCGGGACTAGCGAGAACTACGAGCAGTACTTC. It codes for CASSSGTSENYEQYF. The variable domain in full, completed from reference TRBV5-4 and TRBJ2-7, reads ETGVTQSPTHLIKTRGQQVTLRCSSQSGHNTVSWYQQALGQGPQFIFQYYREEENGRGNFPPRFSGLQFPNYSSELNVNALELDDSALYLCASSSGTSENYEQYFGPGTRLTVT.

The rearrangement uses TRBV4-3 and TRBJ1-4; D gene uncertain. Germline CDR1 LGHNA, CDR2 YSLEER. CDR3 size: 16 residues. Trimming removed 4 bases from V and 0 bases from J, with 12 bases in between. The CDR3 DNA follows: TGCGCCAGCAGCCCTTACCCAGTTGCAACTAATGAAAAACTGTTTTTT. Encoded protein: CASSPYPVATNEKLFF.

This chain joins TRBV2 and TRBJ2-3; D gene ambiguous. Per the germline V gene, CDR1 is SNHLY and CDR2 is FYNNEI. V was cut by 1 base and J by 2 bases, with 7 bases left in between. The length of the CDR3 is 14 residues. This CDR3 is CASSEGSYTDTQYF. DNA of the CDR3: TGTGCCAGCAGTGAAGGGAGCTACACAGATACGCAGTATTTT.

The gene calls are TRBV6-1 and TRBJ2-7; TRBD1 aligns across 10 bases. This CDR3 contains 14 residues. The ends lost 5 bases at V and 7 bases at J; junction bases unmatched: 8. Germline lookup yields CDR1 MNHNS and CDR2 SASEGT. The CDR3 here is CASSPRQGAREQYF. CDR3 sequence (DNA): TGTGCCAGCAGTCCCCGACAGGGGGCGCGGGAGCAGTACTTC.

The chain recombines TRBV5-4 with TRBJ2-5; D possibly corresponds to TRBD2 (6 bases). Trimming pared 0 bases from V and 3 bases from J, leaving 15 bases between. From germline, CDR1 is SGHNT and CDR2 YYREEE (reference sequence). This CDR3 contains 16 residues. CDR3 nucleotides: TGTGCCAGCAGCTTGGACGGCGGGGCCCCCAAAGAGACCCAGTACTTC. It specifies CASSLDGGAPKETQYF. Full variable domain (rest looked up from reference TRBV5-4 and TRBJ2-5): ETGVTQSPTHLIKTRGQQVTLRCSSQSGHNTVSWYQQALGQGPQFIFQYYREEENGRGNFPPRFSGLQFPNYSSELNVNALELDDSALYLCASSLDGGAPKETQYFGPGTRLLVL.

The rearrangement joins TRBV7-9 to TRBJ1-4; no definite D call. CDR1 and CDR2 from the germline V gene are SEHNR and FQNEAQ (reference sequence). This CDR3 region has 16 residues. The V end was cut by 5 bases, the J end by 7 bases, with 20 bases between. The CDR3 sequence: CASSPGWERVSEKLFF. CDR3 nucleotides: TGTGCCAGCAGCCCGGGCTGGGAGCGGGTTAGTGAAAAACTGTTTTTT. The variable domain in full, with the rest retrieved from reference TRBV7-9 and TRBJ1-4, is DTGVSQNPRHKITKRGQNVTFRCDPISEHNRLYWYRQTLGQGPEFLTYFQNEAQLEKSRLLSDRFSAERPKGSFSTLEIQRTEQGDSAMYLCASSPGWERVSEKLFFGSGTQLSVL.

The chain employs TRBV5-1 and TRBJ2-7, with 9 bases matching TRBD1. CDR3 length equals 14 residues. With V trimmed by 9 bases and J by 3 bases, 10 bases remained unmatched. CDR1 is SGHRS and CDR2 is YFSETQ in the germline V gene. The CDR3 reads CATRPTGGNYEQYF. The CDR3 DNA reads TGCGCCACCCGCCCCACAGGGGGCAACTACGAGCAGTACTTC.

This sequence joins TRBV10-3 and TRBJ2-7, with 12 bases aligning to TRBD1. CDR1 and CDR2 (germline): ENHRY, SYGVKD. The V segment lost 3 bases and the J segment 9 bases; nucleotides outside the gene matches: 18. The CDR3 spans 18 residues. CDR3 DNA: TGTGCCATCAGTGATTCCCGGGACAGGGGGCGGAATGTTATAGGGCAGTACTTC. It is translated as CAISDSRDRGRNVIGQYF.

The V and J genes are TRBV5-1 and TRBJ1-6; D uncertain. Germline V gives CDR1 SGHRS, CDR2 YFSETQ. The CDR3 is 15 amino acids. The CDR3 is CATKTGSSYNSPLHF. In DNA, the CDR3 is TGCGCGACTAAAACCGGGAGCTCCTATAATTCACCCCTCCACTTT.

V is TRBV2 and J is TRBJ2-3; 8 bases map to TRBD2. Germline-derived CDR1 and CDR2 are SNHLY and FYNNEI. The CDR3 spans 16 residues. V gave up 7 bases and J gave up 3 bases; unmatched junction bases: 12. The CDR3 sequence: CASNRELAVETDTQYF. The DNA for the CDR3 is TGTGCCAGCAATCGCGAACTAGCGGTTGAGACAGATACGCAGTATTTT.

The V gene is TRBV7-2, the J gene TRBJ2-7, with 9 positions matching TRBD2. V trimming: 0 bases; J trimming: 5 bases; junction bases outside the gene matches: 11. The CDR3 has 17 residues. Per the germline V gene, CDR1 is SGHTA and CDR2 is FQGNSA. The CDR3 DNA reads TGTGCCAGCAGCTTAGCCCCCGGCGGGAGGGCCCTCCACGAGCAGTACTTC. Translated: CASSLAPGGRALHEQYF.